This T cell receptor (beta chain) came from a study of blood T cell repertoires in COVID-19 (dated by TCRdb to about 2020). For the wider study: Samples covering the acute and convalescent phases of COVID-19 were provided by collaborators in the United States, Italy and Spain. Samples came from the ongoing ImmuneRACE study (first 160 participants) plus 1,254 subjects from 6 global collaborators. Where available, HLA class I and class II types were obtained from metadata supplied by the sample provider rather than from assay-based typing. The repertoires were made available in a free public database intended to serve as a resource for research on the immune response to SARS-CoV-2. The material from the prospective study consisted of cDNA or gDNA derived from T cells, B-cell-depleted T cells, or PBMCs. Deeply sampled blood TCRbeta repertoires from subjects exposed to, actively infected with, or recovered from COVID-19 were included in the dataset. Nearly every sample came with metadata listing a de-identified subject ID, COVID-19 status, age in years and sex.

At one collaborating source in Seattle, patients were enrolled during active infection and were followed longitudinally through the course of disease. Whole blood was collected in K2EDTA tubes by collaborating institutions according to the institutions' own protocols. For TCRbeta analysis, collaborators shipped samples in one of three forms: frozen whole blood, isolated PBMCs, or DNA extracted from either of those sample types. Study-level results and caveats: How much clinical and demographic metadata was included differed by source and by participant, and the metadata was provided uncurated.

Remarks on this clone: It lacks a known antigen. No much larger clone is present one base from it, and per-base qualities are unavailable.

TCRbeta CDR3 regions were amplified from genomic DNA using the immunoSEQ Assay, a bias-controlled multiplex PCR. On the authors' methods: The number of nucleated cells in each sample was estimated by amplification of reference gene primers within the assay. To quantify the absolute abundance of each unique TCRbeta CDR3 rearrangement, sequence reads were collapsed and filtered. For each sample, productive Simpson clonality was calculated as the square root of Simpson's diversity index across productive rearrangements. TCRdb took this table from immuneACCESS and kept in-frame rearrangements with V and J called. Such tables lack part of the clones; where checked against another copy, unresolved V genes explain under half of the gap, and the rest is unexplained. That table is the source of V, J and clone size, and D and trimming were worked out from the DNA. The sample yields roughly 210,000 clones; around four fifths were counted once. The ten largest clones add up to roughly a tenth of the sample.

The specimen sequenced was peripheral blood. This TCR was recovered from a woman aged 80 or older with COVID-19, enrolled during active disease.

CDR3 sequence: CASSLGGVYNSPLHF. The sequence in DNA is TGTGCCAGCAGCTTGGGGGGGGTCTATAATTCACCCCTCCACTTT. Recombination linked TRBV5-4 to TRBJ1-6, and the D gene may be TRBD1, 5 bases matching. In the germline V gene (reference sequence), CDR1 corresponds to SGHNT and CDR2 to YYREEE. The CDR3, from cysteine to phenylalanine, totals 15 residues. Left in the record is the CDR3 DNA by itself, 45 bases read in frame from the first base. The junction shows trimming of 0 bases on V and 3 bases on J, plus 7 bases between the germline ends.